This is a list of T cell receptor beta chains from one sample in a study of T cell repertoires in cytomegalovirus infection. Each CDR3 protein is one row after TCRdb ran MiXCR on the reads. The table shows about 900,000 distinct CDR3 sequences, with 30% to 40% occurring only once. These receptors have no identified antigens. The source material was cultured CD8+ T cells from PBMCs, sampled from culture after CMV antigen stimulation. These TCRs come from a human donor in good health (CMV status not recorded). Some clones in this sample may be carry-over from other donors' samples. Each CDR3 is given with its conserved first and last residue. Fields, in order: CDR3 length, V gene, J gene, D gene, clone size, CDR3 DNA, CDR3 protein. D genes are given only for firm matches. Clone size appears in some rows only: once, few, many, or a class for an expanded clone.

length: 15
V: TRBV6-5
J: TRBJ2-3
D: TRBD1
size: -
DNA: TGTGCCAGCAGTTACAGGGACAGGGGCAGGGATACGCAGTATTTT
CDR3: CASSYRDRGRDTQYF

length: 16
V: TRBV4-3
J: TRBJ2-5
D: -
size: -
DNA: TGCGCCAGCAGCCGCCAACCGGGACGACTTCAAGAGACCCAGTACTTC
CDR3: CASSRQPGRLQETQYF

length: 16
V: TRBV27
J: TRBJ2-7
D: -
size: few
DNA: TGTGCCAGCAACCAAGGGGGAGGGGGATCAACCTACGAGCAGTACTTC
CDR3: CASNQGGGGSTYEQYF

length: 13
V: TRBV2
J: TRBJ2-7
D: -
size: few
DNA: TGTGCCAGCAGACCCTTTTCTGAGTACGAGCAGTACTTC
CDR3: CASRPFSEYEQYF

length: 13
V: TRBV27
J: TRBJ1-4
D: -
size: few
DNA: TGTGCCAGCAGTCTGGACAAGAATGAAAAACTGTTTTTT
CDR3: CASSLDKNEKLFF

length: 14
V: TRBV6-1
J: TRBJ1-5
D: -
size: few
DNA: TGTGCCAGCAGTGACGGACTCGGCAATCAGCCCCAGCATTTT
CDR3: CASSDGLGNQPQHF

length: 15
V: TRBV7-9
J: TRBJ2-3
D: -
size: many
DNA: TGTGCCAGCAGTCCTACAGGGACTTTCACAGATACGCAGTATTTT
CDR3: CASSPTGTFTDTQYF

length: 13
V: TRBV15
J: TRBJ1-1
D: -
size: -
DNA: TGTGCCACCAGCAGAGACAGGGTCACTGAAGCTTTCTTT
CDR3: CATSRDRVTEAFF

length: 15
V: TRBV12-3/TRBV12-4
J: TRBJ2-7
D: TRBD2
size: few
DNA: TGTGCCAGCAGCTATAGCGGGGGGGCCGGGGTAAAGCAGTACTTC
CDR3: CASSYSGGAGVKQYF

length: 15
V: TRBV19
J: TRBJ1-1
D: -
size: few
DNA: TGTGCCAGTAGTATAAGGGGCGCGGGGGTCACTGAAGCTTTCTTT
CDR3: CASSIRGAGVTEAFF

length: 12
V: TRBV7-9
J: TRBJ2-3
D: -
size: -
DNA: TGTGCCAGCTTCTCGATAGGAGATACGCAGTATTTT
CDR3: CASFSIGDTQYF

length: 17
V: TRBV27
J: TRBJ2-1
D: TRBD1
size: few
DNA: TGTGCCAGCAGTGGGGCTGGGACAGTCATCCCCTACAATGAGCAGTTCTTC
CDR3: CASSGAGTVIPYNEQFF

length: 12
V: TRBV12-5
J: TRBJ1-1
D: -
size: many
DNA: TGTGCTAGTGGTTTGGCCCTCCTAGAAGCTTTCTTT
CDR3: CASGLALLEAFF

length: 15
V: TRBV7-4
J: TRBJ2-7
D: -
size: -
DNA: TGTGCCAGCAACCACGAGGACGAAGGATCCTACGAGCAGTACTTC
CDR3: CASNHEDEGSYEQYF

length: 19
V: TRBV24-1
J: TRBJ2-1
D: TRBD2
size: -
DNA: TGTGCCACCAGTGACCCGGGACTAGCGGGGGCCGGGGCCTACAATGAGCAGTTCTTC
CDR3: CATSDPGLAGAGAYNEQFF

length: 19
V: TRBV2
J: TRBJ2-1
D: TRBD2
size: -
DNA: TGTGCCAGCAGAGGACTAGCGGGGGACCCAAGGAGCTCCTACAATGAGCAGTTCTTC
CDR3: CASRGLAGDPRSSYNEQFF

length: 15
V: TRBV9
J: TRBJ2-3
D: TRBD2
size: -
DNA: TGTGCCAGCAGCAGGACTAGCGGGGGTATAGATACGCAGTATTTT
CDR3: CASSRTSGGIDTQYF

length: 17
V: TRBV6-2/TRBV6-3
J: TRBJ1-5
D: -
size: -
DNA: TGTGCCTCTAAAAAAGGAACAGGGCATCCCCTCAATCAGCCCCAGCATTTT
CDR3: CASKKGTGHPLNQPQHF

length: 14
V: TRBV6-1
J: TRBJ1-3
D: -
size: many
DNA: TGTGCCAGCAGGGCGACCACAGTTGCGCACACCATATATTTT
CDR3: CASRATTVAHTIYF

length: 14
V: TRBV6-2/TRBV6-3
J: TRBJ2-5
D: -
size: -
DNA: TGTGCCATTTTGGCACTAGATGCGGGAGAGACCCAGTACTTC
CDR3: CAILALDAGETQYF

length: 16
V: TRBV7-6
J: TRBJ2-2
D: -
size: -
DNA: TGTGCCAGCAGCCTTCCGGGGATCTCGGACACCGGGGAGCTGTTTTTT
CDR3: CASSLPGISDTGELFF

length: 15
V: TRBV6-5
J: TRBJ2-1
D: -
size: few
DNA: TGTGCCAGCAGTGTCAAATCAACAGGGTTCAATGAGCAGTTCTTC
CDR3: CASSVKSTGFNEQFF

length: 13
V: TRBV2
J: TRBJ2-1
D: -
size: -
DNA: TGTGCCAGCGGACTGGGAACCTACAATGAGCAGTTCTTC
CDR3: CASGLGTYNEQFF

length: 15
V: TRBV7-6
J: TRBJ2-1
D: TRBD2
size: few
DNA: TGTGCCAGCAGCTTAAGAAGCGGGGGGGCGTATGAGCAGTTCTTC
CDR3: CASSLRSGGAYEQFF

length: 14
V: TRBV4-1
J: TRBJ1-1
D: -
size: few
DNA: TGCGCCAGCAGCCGTCTCGGGGAAACCACTGAAGCTTTCTTT
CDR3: CASSRLGETTEAFF